This T cell receptor beta chain was found in a study of blood T cells in healthy people across ages (dated by TCRdb to the mid-2010s). Describing the broader study: In model experiments, template switching captured about one uniquely barcoded TCR beta cDNA molecule for every two T cells. To avoid experimental bias, donors of different ages were spread randomly across the sequencing lanes. The donors were divided into four age groups: young (average approximately 16 years), middle-aged (approximately 39), aged (roughly 60) and long-lived (more than 75). The study measured age-related changes in TCR beta repertoire diversity using deep sequencing normalized with unique cDNA molecular identifiers. Two additional independent replicas of 1 million unique cDNA reads from the same blood draw were analyzed for two donors (one aged 18 to 30 and one aged 80 or older).

Here is what the overall study found, with its caveats: Because the CMV infection status of the donors was unknown, age-related changes in expanded clonotypes may potentially have been confounded. The long-lived group showed more naive CD4+ T cells, fewer expanded clones and increased TCR diversity than the aged group, suggesting age selection. Conclusive comparison of naive and antigen-experienced compartments was prevented by the profiling of bulk unsorted PBMCs. Estimates of total diversity based on one million sequenced T cells were considered lower bounds and underestimates. As age increased, observed TCR beta diversity per million T cells dropped in a roughly linear way, and a significant reduction was already evident by age 40. A strong correlation was found between observed TCR beta diversity and the percentage of naive T cells measured by flow cytometry.

The donors were a few dozen Caucasian individuals from Russia, aged roughly 6 to 100 years, who were systemically healthy. About 10 milliliters of peripheral blood were collected from each donor into EDTA-treated Vacutainer tubes. Ficoll-Paque density-gradient centrifugation was used to isolate PBMCs, with at least 6.5 million per sample. Trizol reagent was used to extract total RNA from PBMCs, with at least 5 micrograms per sample. The percentages of naive CD45RAhigh/CD27high T cells were determined by flow cytometry on a PBMC aliquot from every donor. This clonotype was detected a few times. The antigen it recognizes is unknown. Within one base of it there is no much larger clone, and no base qualities were kept. Inclusive of the bounding cysteine and phenylalanine, the CDR3 is 14 residues long. Only the CDR3 DNA is retained, 42 bases long and in frame from the first base. Trimming removed 1 base from V and 7 bases from J; the gene matches leave 5 bases unexplained. In the germline V gene, CDR1 corresponds to SGHRS and CDR2 to YFSETQ.

The library came from 5' RACE. The run used an Illumina HiSeq 2500. A second PCR of about 7 to 12 cycles was run with a J-beta primer mix and a sample-barcoded 5' primer. Each TCR beta cDNA molecule received a unique molecular identifier from a template-switch 5' adaptor carrying 12 random nucleotides. Each sample yielded at least 2.5 million CDR3-containing paired-end reads. All of the RNA was converted into first-strand cDNA using the Mint cDNA synthesis kit, with a TRBC-specific oligonucleotide serving as the primer. Following uracil-DNA glycosylase treatment, all cDNA underwent a first 18-cycle PCR with the universal primers M1SS and BC2_uni_R. The original pipeline was this. Normalization of each sample was performed by random selection of 1 million high-quality reads, each carrying a distinct molecular identifier. Reads with shared molecular identifiers were discarded instead of being binned into consensus sequences. MiTCR, set to a Q25 quality threshold and the strictest error-elimination algorithm, was used for CDR3 identification, clonotype clustering and error correction. A nonparametric unseen species model with Euler transformation was used to estimate a lower bound on total TCR beta diversity. TCRdb reanalyzed the raw reads on its own, using fastp at Q25 for trimming and MiXCR for clone calling, and kept in-frame beta chains. Identical CDR3 protein sequences are pooled into one entry, listed with their most common genes and DNA. V and J calls and clone size were set by TCRdb, not the authors. A total of fewer than 2,000,000 distinct CDR3 sequences appear in this sample, 34% of them only once. The ten largest clones take up about 11% of the sample.

The source material was blood. The chain joins TRBV5-1 to TRBJ2-1, with 7 central nucleotides matching TRBD2. This clonotype was sampled from a woman aged 25 to 45 in good health. The DNA sequence follows: TGCGCCAGCAGCTTGCTAGCGGATACAAATGAGCAGTTCTTC. The resulting protein is CASSLLADTNEQFF.